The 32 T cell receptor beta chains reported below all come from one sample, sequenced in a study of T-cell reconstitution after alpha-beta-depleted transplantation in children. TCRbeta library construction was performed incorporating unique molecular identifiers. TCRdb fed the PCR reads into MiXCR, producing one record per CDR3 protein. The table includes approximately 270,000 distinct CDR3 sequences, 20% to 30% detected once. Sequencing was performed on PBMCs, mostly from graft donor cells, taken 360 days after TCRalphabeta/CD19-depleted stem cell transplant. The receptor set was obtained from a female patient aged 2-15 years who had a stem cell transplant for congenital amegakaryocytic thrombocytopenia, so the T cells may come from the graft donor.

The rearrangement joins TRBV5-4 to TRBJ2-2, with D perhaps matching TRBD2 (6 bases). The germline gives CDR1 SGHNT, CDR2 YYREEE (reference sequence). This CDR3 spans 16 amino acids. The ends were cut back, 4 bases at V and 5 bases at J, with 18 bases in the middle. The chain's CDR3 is CASSREGRIETGELFF. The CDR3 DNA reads TGTGCCAGCAGCAGAGAAGGGAGGATCGAAACCGGGGAGCTGTTTTTT.

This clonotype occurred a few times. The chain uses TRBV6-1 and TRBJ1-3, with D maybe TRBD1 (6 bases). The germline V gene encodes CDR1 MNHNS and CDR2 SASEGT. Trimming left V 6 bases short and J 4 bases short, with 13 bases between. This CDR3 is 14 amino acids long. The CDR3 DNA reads TGTGCCAGCAGCAACAGGGAATGGGGAAACACCATATATTTT. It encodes CASSNREWGNTIYF.

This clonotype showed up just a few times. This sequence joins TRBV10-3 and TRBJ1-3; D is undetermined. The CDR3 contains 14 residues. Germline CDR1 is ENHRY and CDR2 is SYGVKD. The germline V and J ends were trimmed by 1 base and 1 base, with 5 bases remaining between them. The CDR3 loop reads CAISEFGSGNTIYF. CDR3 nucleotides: TGTGCCATCAGTGAGTTTGGATCTGGAAACACCATATATTTT.

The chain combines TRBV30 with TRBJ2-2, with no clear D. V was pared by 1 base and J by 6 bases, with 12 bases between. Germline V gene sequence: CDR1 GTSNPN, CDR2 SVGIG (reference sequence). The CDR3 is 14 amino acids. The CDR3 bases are TGTGCCTGGAGTGAAGGTGCCGTACCCGGGGAGCTGTTTTTT. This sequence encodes CAWSEGAVPGELFF.

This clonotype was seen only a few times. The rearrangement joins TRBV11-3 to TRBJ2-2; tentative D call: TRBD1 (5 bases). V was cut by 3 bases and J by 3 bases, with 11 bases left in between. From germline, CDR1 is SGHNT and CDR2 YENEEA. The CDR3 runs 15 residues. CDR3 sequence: CASSFGPRDTGELFF. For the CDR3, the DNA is TGTGCCAGCAGCTTTGGGCCCAGGGACACCGGGGAGCTGTTTTTT.

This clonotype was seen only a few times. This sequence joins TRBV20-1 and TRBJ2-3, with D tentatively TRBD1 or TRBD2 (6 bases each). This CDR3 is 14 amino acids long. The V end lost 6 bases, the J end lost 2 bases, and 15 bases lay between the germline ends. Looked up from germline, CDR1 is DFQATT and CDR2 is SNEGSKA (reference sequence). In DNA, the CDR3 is TGCAGTGCCAGTAGGGGGGCCGTCACAGATACGCAGTATTTT. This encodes CSASRGAVTDTQYF.

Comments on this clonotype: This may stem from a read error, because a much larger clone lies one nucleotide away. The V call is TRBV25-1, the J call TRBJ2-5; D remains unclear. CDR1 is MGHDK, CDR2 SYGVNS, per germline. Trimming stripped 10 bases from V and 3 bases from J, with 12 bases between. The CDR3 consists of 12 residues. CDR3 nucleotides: TGTGCCATCAACTGGGCAGAAGAGACCCAGTACTTC. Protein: CAINWAEETQYF.

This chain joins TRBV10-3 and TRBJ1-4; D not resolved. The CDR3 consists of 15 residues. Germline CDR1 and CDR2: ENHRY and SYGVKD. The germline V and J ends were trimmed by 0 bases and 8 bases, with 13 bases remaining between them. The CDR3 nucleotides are TGTGCCATCAGTGAGTCTCCGGACTTAGTGGAAAAACTGTTTTTT. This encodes CAISESPDLVEKLFF.

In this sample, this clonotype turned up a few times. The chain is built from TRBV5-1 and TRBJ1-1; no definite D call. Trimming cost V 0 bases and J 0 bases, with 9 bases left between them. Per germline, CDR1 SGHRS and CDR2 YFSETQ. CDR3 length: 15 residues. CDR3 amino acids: CASSLETNMNTEAFF. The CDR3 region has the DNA TGCGCCAGCAGCTTGGAGACGAACATGAACACTGAAGCTTTCTTT.

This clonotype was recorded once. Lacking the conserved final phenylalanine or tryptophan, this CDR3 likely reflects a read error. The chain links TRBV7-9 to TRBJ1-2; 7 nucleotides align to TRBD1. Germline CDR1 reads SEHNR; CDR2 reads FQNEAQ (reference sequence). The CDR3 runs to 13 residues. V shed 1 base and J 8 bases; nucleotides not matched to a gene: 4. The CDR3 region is CASSLGQGLGYTV. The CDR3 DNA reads TGTGCCAGCAGCTTAGGACAGGGTCTGGGCTACACCGTC.

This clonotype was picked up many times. CDR3: CASSSRGQRSETQYF. The DNA of the CDR3 is TGTGCCAGCAGCTCTCGGGGACAGCGGTCAGAGACCCAGTACTTC. V and J are TRBV12-3 or TRBV12-4 and TRBJ2-5; TRBD1 matches 7 bases. The CDR3 extends over 15 amino acids. The J segment lost 4 bases and the V segment lost 6 bases, leaving 11 bases of the junction unmatched.

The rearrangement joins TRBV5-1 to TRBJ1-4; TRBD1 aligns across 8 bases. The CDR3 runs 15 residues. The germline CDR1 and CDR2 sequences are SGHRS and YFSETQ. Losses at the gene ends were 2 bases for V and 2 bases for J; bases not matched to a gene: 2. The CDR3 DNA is TGCGCCAGCAGCTTTCAGGGGGCGACTAATGAAAAACTGTTTTTT. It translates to CASSFQGATNEKLFF. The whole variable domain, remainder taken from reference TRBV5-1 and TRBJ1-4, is KAGVTQTPRYLIKTRGQQVTLSCSPISGHRSVSWYQQTPGQGLQFLFEYFSETQRNKGNFPGRFSGRQFSNSRSEMNVSTLELGDSALYLCASSFQGATNEKLFFGSGTQLSVL.

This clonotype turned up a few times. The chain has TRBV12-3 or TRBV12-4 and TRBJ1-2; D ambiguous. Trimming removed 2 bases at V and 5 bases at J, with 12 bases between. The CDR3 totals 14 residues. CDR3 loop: CASSLNWQMYGYTF. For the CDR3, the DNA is TGTGCCAGCAGTTTAAATTGGCAGATGTATGGCTACACCTTC.

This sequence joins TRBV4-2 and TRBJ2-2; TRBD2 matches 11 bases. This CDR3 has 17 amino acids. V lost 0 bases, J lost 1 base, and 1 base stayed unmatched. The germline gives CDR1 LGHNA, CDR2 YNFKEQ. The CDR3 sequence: CASSQDLAGGNTGELFF. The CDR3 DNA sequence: TGTGCCAGCAGCCAAGACCTAGCGGGAGGGAACACCGGGGAGCTGTTTTTT.

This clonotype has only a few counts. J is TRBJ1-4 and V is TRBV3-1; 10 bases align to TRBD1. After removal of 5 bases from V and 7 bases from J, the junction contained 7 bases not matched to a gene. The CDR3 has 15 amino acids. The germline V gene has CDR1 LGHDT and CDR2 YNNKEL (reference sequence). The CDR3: CASSKPDRGIEKLFF. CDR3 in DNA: TGTGCCAGCAGCAAGCCGGACAGGGGGATTGAAAAACTGTTTTTT.

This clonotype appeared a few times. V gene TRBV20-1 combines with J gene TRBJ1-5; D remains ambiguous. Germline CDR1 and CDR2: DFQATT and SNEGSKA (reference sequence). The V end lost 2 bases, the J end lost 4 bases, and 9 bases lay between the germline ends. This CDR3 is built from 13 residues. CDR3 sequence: CSARIQNNQPQHF. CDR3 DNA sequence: TGCAGTGCTAGAATCCAGAATAATCAGCCCCAGCATTTT.

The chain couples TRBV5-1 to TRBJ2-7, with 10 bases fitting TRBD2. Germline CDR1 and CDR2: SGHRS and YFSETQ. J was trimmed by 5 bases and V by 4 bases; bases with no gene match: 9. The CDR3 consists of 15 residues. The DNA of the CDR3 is TGCGCCAGCAGCCCTTTAGCGGGAGGAACTGACGAGCAGTACTTC. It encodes CASSPLAGGTDEQYF.

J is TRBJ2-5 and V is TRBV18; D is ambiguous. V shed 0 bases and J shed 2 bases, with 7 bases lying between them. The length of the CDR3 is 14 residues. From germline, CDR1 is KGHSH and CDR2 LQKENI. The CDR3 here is CASSPPSRQETQYF. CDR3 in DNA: TGTGCCAGCTCACCACCGTCCAGACAAGAGACCCAGTACTTC.

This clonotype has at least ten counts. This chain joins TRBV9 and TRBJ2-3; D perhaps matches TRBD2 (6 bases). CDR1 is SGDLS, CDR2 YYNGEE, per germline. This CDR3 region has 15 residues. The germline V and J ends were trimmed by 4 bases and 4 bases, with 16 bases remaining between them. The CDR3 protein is CASSRLGGVADTQYF. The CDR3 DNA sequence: TGTGCCAGCAGCCGACTAGGCGGGGTGGCAGATACGCAGTATTTT.

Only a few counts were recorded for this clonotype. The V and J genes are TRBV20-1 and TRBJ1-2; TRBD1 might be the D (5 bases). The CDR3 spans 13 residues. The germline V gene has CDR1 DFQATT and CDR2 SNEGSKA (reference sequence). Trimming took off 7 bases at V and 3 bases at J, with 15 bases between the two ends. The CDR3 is CSGTGDPHYGYTF. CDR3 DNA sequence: TGCAGTGGCACAGGTGATCCCCACTATGGCTACACCTTC.

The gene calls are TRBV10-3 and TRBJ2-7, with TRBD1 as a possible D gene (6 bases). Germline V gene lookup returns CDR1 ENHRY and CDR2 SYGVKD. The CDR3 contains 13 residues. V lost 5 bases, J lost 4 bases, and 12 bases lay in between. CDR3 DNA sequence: TGTGCCATCAGTTTCCCAGGGGTTTACGAGCAGTACTTC. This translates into CAISFPGVYEQYF.

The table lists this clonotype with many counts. The CDR3 here is CSLAVKGRELFF. As DNA, the CDR3 is TGCAGTCTAGCGGTTAAGGGGCGGGAGCTGTTTTTT. This chain connects TRBV20-1 to TRBJ2-2, with 7 bases fitting TRBD2. The germline CDR1 and CDR2 sequences are DFQATT and SNEGSKA (reference sequence). V gave up 8 bases and J gave up 9 bases; unmatched junction bases: 9. The CDR3 runs 12 residues.

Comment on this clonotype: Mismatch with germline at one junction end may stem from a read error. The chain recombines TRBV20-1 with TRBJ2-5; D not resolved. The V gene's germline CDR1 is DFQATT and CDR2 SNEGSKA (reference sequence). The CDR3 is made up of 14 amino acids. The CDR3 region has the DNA TGCAGTGCCAGAGCCACTGTGTATGGAGAGACCCAGTACTTC. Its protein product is CSARATVYGETQYF.

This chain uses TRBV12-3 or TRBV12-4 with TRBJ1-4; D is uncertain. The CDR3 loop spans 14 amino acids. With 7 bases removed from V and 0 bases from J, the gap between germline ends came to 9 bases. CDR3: CASTPGATNEKLFF. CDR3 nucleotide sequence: TGTGCCAGCACCCCGGGAGCAACTAATGAAAAACTGTTTTTT.

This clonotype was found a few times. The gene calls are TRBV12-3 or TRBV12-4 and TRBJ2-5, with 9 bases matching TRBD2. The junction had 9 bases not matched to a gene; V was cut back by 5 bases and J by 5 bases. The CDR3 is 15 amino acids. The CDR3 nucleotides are TGTGCCAGCAGTGCCAATAGCGGGAGAGGGGAGACCCAGTACTTC. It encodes CASSANSGRGETQYF.

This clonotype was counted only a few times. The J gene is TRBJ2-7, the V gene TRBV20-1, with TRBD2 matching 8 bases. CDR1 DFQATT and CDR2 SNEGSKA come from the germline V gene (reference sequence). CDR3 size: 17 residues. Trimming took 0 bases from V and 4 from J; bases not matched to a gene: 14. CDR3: CSARDRVAGILRYEQYF. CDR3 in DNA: TGCAGTGCTAGAGATCGAGTAGCGGGAATTCTCCGATACGAGCAGTACTTC.

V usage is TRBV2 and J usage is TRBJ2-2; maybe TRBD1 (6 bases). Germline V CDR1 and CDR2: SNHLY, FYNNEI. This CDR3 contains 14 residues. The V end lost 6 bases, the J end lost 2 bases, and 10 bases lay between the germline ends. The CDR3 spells CASSYRANTGELFF. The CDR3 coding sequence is TGTGCCAGCAGCTACAGGGCAAACACCGGGGAGCTGTTTTTT.

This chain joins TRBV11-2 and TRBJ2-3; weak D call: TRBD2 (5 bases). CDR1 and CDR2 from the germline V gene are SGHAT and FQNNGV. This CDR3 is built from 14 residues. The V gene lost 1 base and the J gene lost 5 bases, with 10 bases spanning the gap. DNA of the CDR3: TGTGCCAGCAGCTTAGCACCGGGGAGAGATACGCAGTATTTT. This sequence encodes CASSLAPGRDTQYF. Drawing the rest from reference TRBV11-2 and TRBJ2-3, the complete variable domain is EAGVAQSPRYKIIEKRQSVAFWCNPISGHATLYWYQQILGQGPKLLIQFQNNGVVDDSQLPKDRFSAERLKGVDSTLKIQPAKLEDSAVYLCASSLAPGRDTQYFGPGTRLTVL.

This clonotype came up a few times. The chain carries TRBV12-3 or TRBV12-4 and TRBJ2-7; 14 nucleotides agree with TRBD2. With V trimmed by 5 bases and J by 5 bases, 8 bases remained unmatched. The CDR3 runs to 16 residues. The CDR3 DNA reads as TGTGCCAGCAGTACCCGGACTAGCGGGGGGCCCCACGAGCAGTACTTC. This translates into CASSTRTSGGPHEQYF.

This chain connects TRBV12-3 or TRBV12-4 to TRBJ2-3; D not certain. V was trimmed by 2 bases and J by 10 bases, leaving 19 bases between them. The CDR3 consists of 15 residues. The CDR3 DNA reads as TGTGCCAGCAGTTTATATTCCCTTCTGGTTGGGGCGCAGTATTTT. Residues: CASSLYSLLVGAQYF.

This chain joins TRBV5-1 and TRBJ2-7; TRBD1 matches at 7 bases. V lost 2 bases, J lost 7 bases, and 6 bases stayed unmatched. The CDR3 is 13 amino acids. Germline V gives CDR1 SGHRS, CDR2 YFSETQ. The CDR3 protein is CASSFTGDREQYF. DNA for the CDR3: TGCGCCAGCAGCTTCACAGGGGATCGGGAGCAGTACTTC.

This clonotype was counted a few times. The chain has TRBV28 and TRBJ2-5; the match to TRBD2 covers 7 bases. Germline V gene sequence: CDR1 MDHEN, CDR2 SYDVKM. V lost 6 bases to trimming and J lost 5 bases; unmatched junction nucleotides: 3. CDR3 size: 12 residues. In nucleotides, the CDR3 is TGTGCCAGCAGCCGAGCGGGGGAGACCCAGTACTTC. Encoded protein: CASSRAGETQYF. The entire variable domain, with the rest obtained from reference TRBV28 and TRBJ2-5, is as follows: DVKVTQSSRYLVKRTGEKVFLECVQDMDHENMFWYRQDPGLGLRLIYFSYDVKMKEKGDIPEGYSVSREKKERFSLILESASTNQTSMYLCASSRAGETQYFGPGTRLLVL.